This entry concerns a single T cell receptor beta chain. The data belong to a study of blood T cell repertoires in COVID-19. About the study: The United States, Italy and Spain were the sources of the acute and convalescent COVID-19 samples. T cells, B-cell-depleted T cells, or PBMCs provided the cDNA or gDNA that served as material.

The V and J ends lost 1 base and 3 bases, in that order; junction bases with no gene match: 14. CDR1 and CDR2 (germline): LGHNA, YNFKEQ. This CDR3 contains 21 residues. Sequencing was performed with immunoSEQ multiplex PCR; in TCRdb, only in-frame clones are kept and a portion is missing. The sample includes 300,000 to 400,000 clones, around 83% seen only once; the top ten take approximately 3.1%. The receptor was isolated from a man under 40 with active or convalescent COVID-19. The sample comprised peripheral blood. This chain links TRBV4-2 with TRBJ2-3; TRBD2 aligns across 15 bases. The CDR3 protein is CASSQVPWTSGRAGDTDTQYF. DNA for the CDR3: TGTGCCAGCAGCCAAGTTCCCTGGACTAGCGGGAGGGCCGGGGATACAGATACGCAGTATTTT.